The T cell receptor (beta chain) described here comes from a study of Graves' ophthalmopathy and Graves' hyperthyroidism. Study information: Peripheral blood (taken before any treatment) was collected at initial diagnosis. Study-wide points: A 13-signature model separated ophthalmopathy from stable hyperthyroidism, about 90% sensitivity, 75% to 84% specificity. Detected in blood as well were most expanded thyroid clonotypes with frequency above 0.001.

The J segment lost 4 bases and the V segment lost 2 bases, leaving 4 bases of the junction unmatched. The CDR3 is 14 residues long. The germline V gene has CDR1 MGHRA and CDR2 YSYEKL. The evidence that diagnosis relied on was clinical symptoms, serum thyroxine, TRAb, thyroid ultrasound and orbital computed tomography. A remark on this clonotype: What it recognizes is unknown.

The sequenced template was RNA, covering the TCR beta CDR3 region. Investigators did first-round RT-PCR with HTBI primers, then second-round multiplex PCR. TCRdb recomputed calls from the multiplex PCR reads with MiXCR, one row per CDR3 protein. Of some 240,000 distinct CDR3 sequences in the sample, approximately 42% were seen once. The clonotype was recovered from an adult man with Graves' ophthalmopathy. Sequenced input: peripheral blood. The V and J genes are TRBV4-1 and TRBJ1-1; TRBD1 matches 7 bases. The CDR3 bases are TGCGCCAGCAGCCAACCGGACAGGACCACTGAAGCTTTCTTT. Its translation: CASSQPDRTTEAFF.